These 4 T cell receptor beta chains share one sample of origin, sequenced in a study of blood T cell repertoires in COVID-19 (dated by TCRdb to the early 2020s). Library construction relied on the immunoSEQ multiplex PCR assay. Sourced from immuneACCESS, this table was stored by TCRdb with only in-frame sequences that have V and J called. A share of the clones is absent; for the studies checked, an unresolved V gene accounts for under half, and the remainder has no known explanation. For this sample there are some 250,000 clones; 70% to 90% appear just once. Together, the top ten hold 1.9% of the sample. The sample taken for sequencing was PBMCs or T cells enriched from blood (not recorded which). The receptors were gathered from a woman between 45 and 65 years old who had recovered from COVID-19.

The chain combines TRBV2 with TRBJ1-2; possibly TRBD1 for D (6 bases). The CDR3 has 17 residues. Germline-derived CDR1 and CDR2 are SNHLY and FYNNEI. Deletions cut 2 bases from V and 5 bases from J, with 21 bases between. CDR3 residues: CASSERGWGGRGYGYTF. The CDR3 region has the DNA TGTGCCAGCAGTGAAAGAGGCTGGGGGGGGCGCGGGTATGGCTACACCTTC. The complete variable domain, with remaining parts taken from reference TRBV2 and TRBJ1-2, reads EPEVTQTPSHQVTQMGQEVILRCVPISNHLYFYWYRQILGQKVEFLVSFYNNEISEKSEIFDDQFSVERPDGSNFTLKIRSTKLEDSAMYFCASSERGWGGRGYGYTFGSGTRLTVV.

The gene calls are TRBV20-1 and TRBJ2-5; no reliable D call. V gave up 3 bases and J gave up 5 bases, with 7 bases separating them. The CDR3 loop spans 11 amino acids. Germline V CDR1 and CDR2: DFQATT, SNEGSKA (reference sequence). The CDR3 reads CSASGVETQYF. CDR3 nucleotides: TGCAGTGCTAGTGGAGTTGAGACCCAGTACTTC.

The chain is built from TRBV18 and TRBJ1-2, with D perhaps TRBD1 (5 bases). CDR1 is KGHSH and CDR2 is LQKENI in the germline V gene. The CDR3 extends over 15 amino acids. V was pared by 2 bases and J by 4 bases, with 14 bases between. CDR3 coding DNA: TGTGCCAGCTCACCAACACCTGACAGCACCTATGGCTACACCTTC. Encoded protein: CASSPTPDSTYGYTF.

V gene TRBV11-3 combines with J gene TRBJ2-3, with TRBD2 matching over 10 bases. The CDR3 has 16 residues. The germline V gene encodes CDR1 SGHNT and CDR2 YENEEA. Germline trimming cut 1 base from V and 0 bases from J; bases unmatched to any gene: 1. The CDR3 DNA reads TGTGCCAGCAGCTTAGGACTAGCGGGTAGCACAGATACGCAGTATTTT. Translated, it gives CASSLGLAGSTDTQYF.